This TCR beta chain was observed in a study of tumor-infiltrating lymphocytes in primary liver carcinoma. Study-wide points: Tumor-adjacent and tumor-blood pairs overlapped less than tumor region pairs did.

Germline CDR1 SGHRS, CDR2 YFSETQ. This CDR3 has 16 amino acids. Total RNA and DNA came together from around 20-30 mg of bulk tissue without cell sorting. The investigators made TCR beta cDNA from about 500 ng total RNA, using a constant-region primer. The TCR beta library was amplified through three nested multiplex PCR rounds in a modified ARM-PCR procedure. The first two PCR rounds used TRBV1-TRBV30 forward primers with a C-beta reverse primer, nine to ten cycles each. TCRdb passed the multiplex PCR reads through MiXCR, listing each CDR3 protein once. The data show roughly 80,000 distinct CDR3 sequences, with around 70% seen just once and 19% held by the top ten. Details on this clonotype: Its antigen is unknown. An end of the junction does not agree with germline; a read error may underlie this.

The chain links TRBV5-1 to TRBJ2-3; TRBD2 matches at 8 bases. The sequenced sample was liver tumor tissue from sampling region 1. Subset described: tumor region T1, superior pole. This receptor was obtained from a man aged 40-49 years with primary liver carcinoma and hepatitis B virus infection. CDR3 amino acids: CASSSNSGTPADTHYF. CDR3 in DNA: TGCGCCAGCTCGTCAAATAGCGGGACCCCAGCAGATACGCATTATTTT.